This passage covers 22 T cell receptor beta chains from one sample sequenced in a study of T cells in Graves' hyperthyroidism and ophthalmopathy. The investigators amplified TCR beta CDR3 regions from RNA transcripts. Primed by the HTBI set, a first-round RT-PCR was run on the TCR CDR3. From the multiplex PCR reads, TCRdb called clonotypes with MiXCR, one entry per CDR3 protein. The sample contains some 550,000 distinct CDR3 sequences, less than 25% of which appear only once. Specimen: blood. The receptors stem from a man between 18 and 35 years old with Graves' hyperthyroidism.

CDR3 sequence reads: CASTSDAAYGYTF. DNA for the CDR3: TGTGCCAGCACCTCCGACGCCGCCTATGGCTACACCTTC. The chain joins TRBV7-3 to TRBJ1-2, with D unresolved. The length of the CDR3 is 13 residues. Germline V gives CDR1 SGHTA, CDR2 FQGTGA. The V gene lost 7 bases and the J gene lost 4 bases, with 13 bases spanning the gap.

Concerning this clonotype: A junction end diverges from the germline sequence, so it may reflect a read error. CDR3 sequence: CASRDRFMNTEACF. Written as DNA, the CDR3 is TGTGCCAGCCGGGACAGGTTCATGAACACTGAAGCTTGCTTT. The chain carries TRBV27 and TRBJ1-1, with 8 bases matching TRBD1. The CDR3 is made up of 14 amino acids. CDR1 MNHEY and CDR2 SMNVEV come from the germline V gene (reference sequence).

The CDR3 loop reads CASSLGFTAEAFF. CDR3 DNA sequence: TGCGCCAGCAGCTTGGGTTTTACGGCTGAAGCTTTCTTT. This rearrangement joins TRBV5-1 to TRBJ1-1; no reliable D call. The CDR3 sequence is 13 residues long. Germline CDR1 reads SGHRS; CDR2 reads YFSETQ. Between the trimmed V and J ends, which lost 0 bases and 6 bases, there was a span of 9 bases.

This clonotype came up many times. The chain links TRBV24-1 to TRBJ1-5; weak D call: TRBD1 (5 bases). Trimming cost V 4 bases and J 3 bases, with 15 bases left between them. CDR1 and CDR2 (germline): KGHDR, SFDVKD. The CDR3 length is 16 residues. CDR3 DNA: TGTGCCACCAGTGACGGGGGAGGGGCCGACAATCAGCCCCAGCATTTT. Its translation: CATSDGGGADNQPQHF.

The chain couples TRBV9 to TRBJ2-7; D gene uncertain. Germline CDR1 SGDLS, CDR2 YYNGEE. V lost 3 bases and J lost 2, with 12 bases in between. This CDR3 has 14 residues. The CDR3 DNA reads as TGTGCCAGCAGCGCCATGCCCGTTCCCTACGAGCAGTACTTC. Its translation: CASSAMPVPYEQYF.

This clonotype was found many times. This chain joins TRBV6-1 and TRBJ2-2; no reliable D call. Trimming cost V 9 bases and J 6 bases, with 20 bases left between them. Germline CDR1 and CDR2: MNHNS and SASEGT. The length of the CDR3 is 15 residues. The CDR3 region has the DNA TGTGCCAGTCGTACCCTGACAACAACACCCGGGGAGCTGTTTTTT. This codes for CASRTLTTTPGELFF.

This clonotype has a count of ten or more. This chain connects TRBV2 to TRBJ1-1, with D hard to call. This CDR3 region has 12 residues. The germline CDR1 and CDR2 sequences are SNHLY and FYNNEI. V was trimmed by 4 bases and J by 2 bases, leaving 5 bases between them. The CDR3 DNA reads TGTGCCAGCAGTGTTCTAAACACTGAAGCTTTCTTT. Its protein product is CASSVLNTEAFF.

This clonotype was seen ten or more times. This chain links TRBV7-6 with TRBJ2-7; no reliable D call. Between the trimmed V and J ends, which lost 4 bases and 3 bases, there was a span of 13 bases. The V gene's germline CDR1 is SGHVS and CDR2 FNYEAQ. The CDR3 has 14 amino acids. In DNA, the CDR3 is TGTGCCAGCAGCTCCAGGATCGGAATCTACGAGCAGTACTTC. Residues: CASSSRIGIYEQYF.

This sequence joins TRBV6-1 and TRBJ1-1; D unresolved. The V and J ends lost 5 bases and 3 bases respectively, with 19 bases between them. The CDR3 is made up of 16 amino acids. In germline, CDR1 is MNHNS, CDR2 SASEGT. In DNA, the CDR3 is TGTGCCAGCAGTCAACTCAGCGGGGAGGGTTACACTGAAGCTTTCTTT. Translation: CASSQLSGEGYTEAFF.

This clonotype has a handful of counts. The V gene is TRBV20-1, the J gene TRBJ2-5; D tentatively reads TRBD1 or TRBD2 (5 bases each). The CDR3 loop spans 12 amino acids. The V end lost 5 bases, the J end lost 4 bases, and 11 bases lay between the germline ends. Germline-derived CDR1 and CDR2 are DFQATT and SNEGSKA (reference sequence). CDR3 loop: CSAVRGAETQYF. The CDR3 DNA sequence: TGCAGTGCTGTAAGAGGGGCAGAGACCCAGTACTTC.

The chain links TRBV6-4 to TRBJ1-2; no definite D call. This CDR3 region has 14 residues. The V end lost 6 bases, the J end lost 0 bases, and 11 bases lay between the germline ends. Germline loops: CDR1 MRHNA, CDR2 SNTAGT. CDR3 DNA sequence: TGTGCCAGCAGGGACCCGAATACTAACTATGGCTACACCTTC. Encoded protein: CASRDPNTNYGYTF.

The rearrangement joins TRBV4-1 to TRBJ1-1; 9 nucleotides line up with TRBD1. V dropped 0 bases and J dropped 6; count of bases not matched to a gene: 5. There are 15 residues in the CDR3. Germline values: CDR1 MGHRA, CDR2 YSYEKL. CDR3 in DNA: TGCGCCAGCAGCCAAGAGGGGACAGGGCTCCCTGAAGCTTTCTTT. It translates to CASSQEGTGLPEAFF.

This clonotype was counted at least ten times. The rearrangement joins TRBV24-1 to TRBJ2-7, with TRBD1 matching over 7 bases. V shed 4 bases and J 5 bases; nucleotides not matched to a gene: 7. Germline V gene lookup returns CDR1 KGHDR and CDR2 SFDVKD. CDR3 size: 14 residues. In nucleotides, the CDR3 is TGTGCCACCAGTGACCGAGACAGGGTCCACGAGCAGTACTTC. Translation: CATSDRDRVHEQYF.

The sample holds many counts of this clonotype. The chain is built from TRBV20-1 and TRBJ1-2; weak D call: TRBD1 (5 bases). The ends were cut back, 5 bases at V and 4 bases at J, with 14 bases in the middle. Germline CDR1 reads DFQATT; CDR2 reads SNEGSKA (reference sequence). The CDR3 has 13 residues. The CDR3 loop reads CSAAPGRTYGYTF. CDR3 in DNA: TGCAGTGCTGCCCCAGGGAGAACCTATGGCTACACCTTC.

This clonotype was found many times. The rearrangement uses TRBV9 and TRBJ2-5; TRBD1 matches 9 bases. The CDR3 covers 17 residues. Germline V gene sequence: CDR1 SGDLS, CDR2 YYNGEE. Trimming removed 0 bases from V and 5 bases from J; junction bases left unmatched: 11. The chain's CDR3 is CASSVGNRGRVSETQYF. The CDR3 nucleotides are TGTGCCAGCAGCGTAGGAAACAGGGGGCGCGTTTCTGAGACCCAGTACTTC.

This clonotype has a count of ten or more. The V and J genes are TRBV20-1 and TRBJ2-7; D gene ambiguous. The germline CDR1 and CDR2 sequences are DFQATT and SNEGSKA (reference sequence). The CDR3 has 10 residues. V gave up 3 bases and J gave up 4 bases, with 4 bases separating them. The DNA of the CDR3 is TGCAGTGCTAGGAAGTACGAGCAGTACTTC. This sequence encodes CSARKYEQYF.

This clonotype was recorded many times. The V gene is TRBV11-2, the J gene TRBJ1-2; 11 positions agree with TRBD1. Germline trimming cut 6 bases from V and 8 bases from J; bases unmatched to any gene: 5. Germline CDR1 is SGHAT and CDR2 is FQNNGV. The CDR3 consists of 13 residues. CDR3 DNA sequence: TGTGCCAGCAGGGCGGACAGGGGGCTAGGCTACACCTTC. Translating it yields CASRADRGLGYTF.

The chain is built from TRBV7-9 and TRBJ2-5; the D gene could be TRBD1 or TRBD2 (5 bases each). Germline V gene sequence: CDR1 SEHNR, CDR2 FQNEAQ (reference sequence). This CDR3 spans 15 amino acids. Trimming left V 1 base short and J 4 bases short, with 13 bases between. CDR3 amino acids: CASSLGPGQGETQYF. CDR3 nucleotide sequence: TGTGCCAGCAGCTTAGGCCCGGGGCAAGGAGAGACCCAGTACTTC.

This clonotype appeared many times. The gene calls are TRBV20-1 and TRBJ1-1; D is undetermined. V lost 0 bases, J lost 4 bases, and 12 bases lay in between. The CDR3 length is 14 residues. Germline assignment: CDR1 DFQATT and CDR2 SNEGSKA (reference sequence). The CDR3, as DNA: TGCAGTGCTAGAGACGCGAGTAGTAGCACTGAAGCTTTCTTT. Residues: CSARDASSSTEAFF.

This clonotype was detected only a few times. This chain joins TRBV6-5 and TRBJ2-5; the D gene is possibly TRBD2 (5 bases). This CDR3 is built from 12 residues. The V end was cut by 8 bases, the J end by 5 bases, with 12 bases between. Germline-derived CDR1 and CDR2 are MNHEY and SVGAGI. CDR3 DNA sequence: TGTGCCAGCGTTTTCCCGGGGGAGACCCAGTACTTC. This sequence encodes CASVFPGETQYF.

This clonotype showed up many times. The chain couples TRBV6-1 to TRBJ1-5, with D tentatively TRBD1 (6 bases). Trimming took 6 bases from V and 7 from J, leaving 13 bases between them. The CDR3 runs 13 residues. Germline V gene data show CDR1 as MNHNS and CDR2 as SASEGT. CDR3 DNA: TGTGCCAGCAGAGGGGGGTTTGGCCAGCCCCAGCATTTT. Translating gives CASRGGFGQPQHF.

The chain recombines TRBV12-3 or TRBV12-4 with TRBJ2-7; 11 bases align to TRBD1. V lost 6 bases, J lost 2 bases, and 3 bases stayed unmatched. CDR3 size: 14 residues. CDR3 nucleotides: TGTGCCAGCAGAGGGGACAGGGGGGCCTACGAGCAGTACTTC. Translation gives CASRGDRGAYEQYF.